This T cell receptor beta chain was sequenced for a study of T cell responses to AZD1222 COVID-19 vaccine. Study observations and caveats: Only a handful of AZD1222 recipients tested seropositive at baseline. Across the whole spike, CD4 TCRs peaked at regions 160-218 and 743-854.

Trimming left V 5 bases short and J 6 bases short, with 14 bases between. Germline-derived CDR1 and CDR2 are MRHNA and SNTAGT. The length of the CDR3 is 13 residues. On this clone: Its antigen is currently unknown.

Analysis merged second doses at about 4 or about 12 weeks. Sequencing was performed with immunoSEQ multiplex PCR; in TCRdb, only in-frame clones are kept and a portion is missing. The sample lists fewer than 200,000 clones, approximately 90% occurring once. This sample comprised peripheral blood, obtained 28 days after the second AZD1222 dose. V is TRBV6-4 and J is TRBJ2-7; D is perhaps TRBD2 (5 bases). The TCR originated in an adult who received the AZD1222 COVID-19 vaccine. The DNA of the CDR3 is TGTGCCAGCAGTCCCTCCGGGGTCGGCGAGCAGTACTTC. It yields the protein CASSPSGVGEQYF.